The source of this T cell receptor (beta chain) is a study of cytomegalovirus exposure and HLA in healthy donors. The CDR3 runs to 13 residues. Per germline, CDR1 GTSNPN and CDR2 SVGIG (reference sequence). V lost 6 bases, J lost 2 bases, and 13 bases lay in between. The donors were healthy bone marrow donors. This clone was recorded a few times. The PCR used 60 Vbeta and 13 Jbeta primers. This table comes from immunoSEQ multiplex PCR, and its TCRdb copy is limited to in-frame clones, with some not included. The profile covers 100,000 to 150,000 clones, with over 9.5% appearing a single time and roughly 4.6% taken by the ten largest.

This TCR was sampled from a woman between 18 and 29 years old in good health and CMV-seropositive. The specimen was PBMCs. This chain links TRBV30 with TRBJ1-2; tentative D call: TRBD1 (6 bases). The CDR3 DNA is TGTGCCTGTGGACAGAGACAAAACTATGGCTACACCTTC. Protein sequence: CACGQRQNYGYTF.